Following are 13 T cell receptor beta chains from one sample sequenced in a study of human T cells and chemical hapten exposure. The time point: patch test 1, 2 weeks after DPC sensitization. Treatment: therapeutic diphenylcyclopropenone sensitization with weekly scalp DPC. In TCRdb, the RACE reads were re-called with MiXCR into one record per CDR3 protein. The sample holds tens of thousands of distinct CDR3 sequences, around 10% seen once. Material: whole blood, obtained in connection with sensitization to the hapten diphenylcyclopropenone (DPC). The origin of the receptors is a woman between 50 and 59 years old with alopecia areata. Some clones in this sample may be carry-over from other donors' samples.

The CDR3, as DNA: TGTGCCAGCAGTGAAAAGGCGAGGGGCCAGCCCCAGCATTTT. This gives the protein CASSEKARGQPQHF. The gene calls are TRBV6-1 and TRBJ1-5, with D perhaps matching TRBD1 (5 bases). Looked up from germline, CDR1 is MNHNS and CDR2 is SASEGT. Trimming removed 2 bases from V and 7 bases from J, with 12 bases in between. This CDR3 has 14 residues.

This sequence joins TRBV5-1 and TRBJ1-2; perhaps TRBD1 as D (5 bases). The CDR3 contains 14 residues. CDR1 and CDR2 from the germline V gene are SGHRS and YFSETQ. V lost 0 bases and J 4 bases, leaving 10 bases between the germline ends. The CDR3 bases are TGCGCCAGCAGCTTGGAGGGGCTGGTCTATGGCTACACCTTC. Protein sequence: CASSLEGLVYGYTF.

The rearrangement links TRBV14 to TRBJ2-7, with 10 bases identical to TRBD1. Germline V gives CDR1 SGHDN, CDR2 FVKESK. The CDR3 runs to 16 residues. Trimming removed 4 bases from V and 5 bases from J; junction bases left unmatched: 11. CDR3 nucleotide sequence: TGTGCCAGCAGCCGACGGACAGGGGGTGACTTCAACGAGCAGTACTTC. Protein sequence: CASSRRTGGDFNEQYF.

Ten or more counts support this clonotype. The CDR3 DNA sequence: TGTGCCAGCAGTTACTCGGAAGGGAGTGGCTACACCTTC. Its protein is CASSYSEGSGYTF. The chain employs TRBV6-5 and TRBJ1-2; D gene ambiguous. Trimming pared 0 bases from V and 7 bases from J, leaving 9 bases between. The CDR3 runs 13 residues. CDR1 is MNHEY and CDR2 is SVGAGI in the germline V gene.

This clonotype occurred many times. The chain combines TRBV11-2 with TRBJ2-3; 9 bases map to TRBD2. This CDR3 has 16 amino acids. V lost 5 bases to trimming and J lost 2 bases; unmatched junction nucleotides: 8. The germline V gene has CDR1 SGHAT and CDR2 FQNNGV. The CDR3 region has the DNA TGTGCCAGCAGCCCAGTTGGCGGGAGGGCCACAGATACGCAGTATTTT. Translating it yields CASSPVGGRATDTQYF.

The rearrangement links TRBV6-2 or TRBV6-3 to TRBJ2-1; 7 bases map to TRBD2. The V gene's germline CDR1 is MNHEY and CDR2 SVGEGT. Losses at the gene ends were 2 bases for V and 8 bases for J; bases not matched to a gene: 9. The CDR3 contains 15 residues. The DNA for the CDR3 is TGTGCCAGCAGTTACAGCCTAGCGGAGAGGTATGAGCAGTTCTTC. Translating gives CASSYSLAERYEQFF.

CDR3 nucleotides: TGTGCCAGCAGGGGCAGAAATCAAGAGACCCAGTACTTC. Its protein is CASRGRNQETQYF. V is TRBV11-2 and J is TRBJ2-5; D call uncertain. The CDR3 has 13 amino acids. The V and J ends lost 6 bases and 2 bases respectively, with 10 bases between them. Germline V gene lookup returns CDR1 SGHAT and CDR2 FQNNGV.

The chain is built from TRBV6-1 and TRBJ2-3; no firm D call. The V end lost 8 bases, the J end lost 2 bases, and 5 bases lay between the germline ends. The CDR3 runs 11 residues. Looked up from germline, CDR1 is MNHNS and CDR2 is SASEGT. The CDR3 bases are TGTGCCAGCCGGACCACAGATACGCAGTATTTT. It specifies CASRTTDTQYF.

This clonotype showed up many times. CDR3 sequence (DNA): TGCAGCGTTGAAGATCGTAGGGGATTGAGGTACGAGCAGTACTTC. Its protein is CSVEDRRGLRYEQYF. The chain is built from TRBV29-1 and TRBJ2-7; D perhaps matches TRBD1 (5 bases). Germline CDR1 and CDR2: SQVTM and ANQGSEA. Between the trimmed V and J ends, which lost 0 bases and 4 bases, there was a span of 16 bases. This CDR3 region has 15 residues.

The chain has TRBV6-1 and TRBJ2-3; D unclear. V was trimmed by 7 bases and J by 2 bases, leaving 10 bases between them. There are 13 residues in the CDR3. Germline V gene lookup returns CDR1 MNHNS and CDR2 SASEGT. The CDR3, as DNA: TGTGCCAGCAAGGTTGGTCCCACAGATACGCAGTATTTT. It yields the protein CASKVGPTDTQYF.

This clonotype has more than one count but fewer than ten. The V and J genes are TRBV6-2 or TRBV6-3 and TRBJ2-2, with TRBD2 matching over 7 bases. CDR1 is MNHEY and CDR2 is SVGEGT in the germline V gene. The CDR3 has 15 residues. J lost 5 bases, V lost 2 bases, and 5 bases had no gene match. The CDR3, as DNA: TGTGCCAGCAGTTACGGGACTATCCGTACCGGGGAGCTGTTTTTT. This translates into CASSYGTIRTGELFF.

There are many counts of this clonotype. The chain joins TRBV27 to TRBJ2-7; D ambiguous. Trimming left V 6 bases short and J 1 base short, with 16 bases between. Germline CDR1 is MNHEY and CDR2 is SMNVEV (reference sequence). The CDR3 spans 15 residues. CDR3 loop: CASSYFENLSYEQYF. The CDR3 DNA is TGTGCCAGCAGCTATTTTGAGAACCTATCCTACGAGCAGTACTTC.

This clonotype was recorded at least ten times. The chain carries TRBV20-1 and TRBJ1-2; no reliable D call. The V and J ends lost 1 base and 8 bases respectively, with 20 bases between them. Looked up from germline, CDR1 is DFQATT and CDR2 is SNEGSKA (reference sequence). The CDR3 is 15 residues long. The CDR3 sequence is CSARGWQDTSRGYTF. The CDR3, as DNA: TGCAGTGCTAGAGGATGGCAGGATACATCAAGGGGCTACACCTTC.